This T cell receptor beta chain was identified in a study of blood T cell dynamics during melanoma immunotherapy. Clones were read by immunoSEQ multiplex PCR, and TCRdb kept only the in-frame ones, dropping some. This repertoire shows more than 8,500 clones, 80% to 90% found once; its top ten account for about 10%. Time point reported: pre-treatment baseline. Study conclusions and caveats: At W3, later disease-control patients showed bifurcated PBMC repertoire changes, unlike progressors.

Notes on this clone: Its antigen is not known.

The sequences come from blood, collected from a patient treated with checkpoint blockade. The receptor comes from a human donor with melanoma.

The chain's CDR3 is CAWSQPGLDEQFF. CDR3 bases: TGTGCCTGGAGCCAACCGGGACTAGACGAGCAGTTCTTC. V usage is TRBV30 and J usage is TRBJ2-1; 8 bases agree with TRBD2. Germline V gives CDR1 GTSNPN, CDR2 SVGIG (reference sequence). Germline trimming cut 3 bases from V and 10 bases from J; bases unmatched to any gene: 8. This CDR3 is 13 amino acids long. Together with reference TRBV30 and TRBJ2-1, the CDR3 gives the full variable domain: SQTIHQWPATLVQPVGSPLSLECTVEGTSNPNLYWYRQAAGRGLQLLFYSVGIGQISSEVPQNLSASRPQDRQFILSSKKLLLSDSGFYLCAWSQPGLDEQFFGPGTRLTVL.